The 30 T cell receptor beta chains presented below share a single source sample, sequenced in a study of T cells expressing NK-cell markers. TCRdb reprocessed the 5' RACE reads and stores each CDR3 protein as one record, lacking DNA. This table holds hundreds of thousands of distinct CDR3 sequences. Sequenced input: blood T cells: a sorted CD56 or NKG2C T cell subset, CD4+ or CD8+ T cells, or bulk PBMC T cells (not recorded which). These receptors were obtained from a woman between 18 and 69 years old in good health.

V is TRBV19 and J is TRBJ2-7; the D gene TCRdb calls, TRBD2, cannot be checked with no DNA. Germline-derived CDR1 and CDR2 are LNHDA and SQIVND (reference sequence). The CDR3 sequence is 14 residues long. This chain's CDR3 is CASSRRGEAYEQYF.

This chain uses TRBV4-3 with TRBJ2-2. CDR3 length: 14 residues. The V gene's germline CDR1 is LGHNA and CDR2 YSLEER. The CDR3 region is CASSYGSFTGELFF.

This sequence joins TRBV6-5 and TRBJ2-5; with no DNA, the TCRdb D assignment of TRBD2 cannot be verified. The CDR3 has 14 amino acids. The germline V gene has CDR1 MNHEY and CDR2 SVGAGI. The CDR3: CASSSFSGAETQYF.

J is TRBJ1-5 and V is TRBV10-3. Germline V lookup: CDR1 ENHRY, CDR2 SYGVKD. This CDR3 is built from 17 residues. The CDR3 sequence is CATPVQIGGRGNQPQHF.

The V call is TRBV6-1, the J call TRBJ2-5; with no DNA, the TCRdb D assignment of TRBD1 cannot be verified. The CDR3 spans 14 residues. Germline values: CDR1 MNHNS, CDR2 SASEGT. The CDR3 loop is CASSADRPQETQYF.

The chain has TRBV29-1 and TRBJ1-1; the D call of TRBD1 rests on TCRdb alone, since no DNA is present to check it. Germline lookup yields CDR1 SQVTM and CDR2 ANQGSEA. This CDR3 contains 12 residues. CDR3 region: CSVGGGYTEAFF.

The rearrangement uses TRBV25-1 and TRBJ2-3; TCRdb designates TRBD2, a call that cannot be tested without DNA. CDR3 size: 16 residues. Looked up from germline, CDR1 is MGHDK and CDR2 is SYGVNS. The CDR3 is CASSEEPSGITDTQYF.

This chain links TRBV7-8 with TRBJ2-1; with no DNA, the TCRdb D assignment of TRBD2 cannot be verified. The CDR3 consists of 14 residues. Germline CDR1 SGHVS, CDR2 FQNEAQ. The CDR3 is CASSLGAGTGEQFF.

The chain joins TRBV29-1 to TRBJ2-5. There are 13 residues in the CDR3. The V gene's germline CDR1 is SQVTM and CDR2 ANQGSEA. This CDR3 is CSGLVKLQETQYF.

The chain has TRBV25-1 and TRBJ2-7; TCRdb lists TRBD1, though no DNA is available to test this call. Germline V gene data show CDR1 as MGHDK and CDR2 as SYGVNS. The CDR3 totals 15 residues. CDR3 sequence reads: CASSVTGKDMYEQYF.

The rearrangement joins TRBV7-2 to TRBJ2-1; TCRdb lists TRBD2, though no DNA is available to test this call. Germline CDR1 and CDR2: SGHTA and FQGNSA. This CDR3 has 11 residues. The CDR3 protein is CASSRDLEQFF.

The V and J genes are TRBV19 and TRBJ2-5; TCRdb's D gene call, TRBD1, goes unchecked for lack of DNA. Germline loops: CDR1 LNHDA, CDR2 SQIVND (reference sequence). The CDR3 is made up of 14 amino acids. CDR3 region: CATSGHAAGETQYF.

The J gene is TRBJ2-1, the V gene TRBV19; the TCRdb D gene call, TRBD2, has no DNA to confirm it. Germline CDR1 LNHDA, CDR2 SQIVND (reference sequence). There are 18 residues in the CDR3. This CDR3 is CASSIDPRVIAGYNEQFF.

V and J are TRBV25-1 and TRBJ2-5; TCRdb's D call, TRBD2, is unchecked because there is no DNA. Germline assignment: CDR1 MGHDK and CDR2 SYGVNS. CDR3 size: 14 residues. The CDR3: CASSGPGTTETQYF.

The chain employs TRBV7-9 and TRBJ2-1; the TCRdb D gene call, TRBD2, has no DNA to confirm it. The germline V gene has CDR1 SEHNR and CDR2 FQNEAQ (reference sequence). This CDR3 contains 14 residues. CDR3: CASIGGPAWDEQFF.

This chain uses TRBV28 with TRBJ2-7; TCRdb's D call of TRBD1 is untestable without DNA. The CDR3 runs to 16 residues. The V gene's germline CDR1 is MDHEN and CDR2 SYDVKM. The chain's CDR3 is CASSLIRAGGINEQYF.

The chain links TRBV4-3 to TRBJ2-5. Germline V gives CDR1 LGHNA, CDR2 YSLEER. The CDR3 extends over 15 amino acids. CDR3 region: CASSQEIMVRETQYF.

CDR3 sequence: CASSPGGLEGFNEQFF. The V gene is TRBV6-1, the J gene TRBJ2-1; TCRdb's assignment of TRBD2 cannot be checked, as there is no DNA. Germline V gene lookup returns CDR1 MNHNS and CDR2 SASEGT. The CDR3 length is 16 residues.

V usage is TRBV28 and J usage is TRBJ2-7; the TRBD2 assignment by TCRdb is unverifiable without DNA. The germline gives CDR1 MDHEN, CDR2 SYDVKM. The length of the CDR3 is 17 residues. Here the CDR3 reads CASSFWPTGTSSHEQYF.

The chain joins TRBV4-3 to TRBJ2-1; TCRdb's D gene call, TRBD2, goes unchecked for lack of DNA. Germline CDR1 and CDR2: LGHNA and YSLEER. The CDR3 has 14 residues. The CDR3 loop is CASSQVGLYNEQFF.

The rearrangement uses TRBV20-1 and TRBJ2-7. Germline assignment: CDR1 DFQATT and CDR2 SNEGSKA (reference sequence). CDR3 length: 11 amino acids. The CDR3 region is CSATGIHEQYF.

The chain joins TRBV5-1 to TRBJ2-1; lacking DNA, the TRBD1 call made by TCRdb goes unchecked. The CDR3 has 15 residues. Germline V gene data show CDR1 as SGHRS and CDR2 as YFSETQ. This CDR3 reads CASSFTDRTNNEQFF.

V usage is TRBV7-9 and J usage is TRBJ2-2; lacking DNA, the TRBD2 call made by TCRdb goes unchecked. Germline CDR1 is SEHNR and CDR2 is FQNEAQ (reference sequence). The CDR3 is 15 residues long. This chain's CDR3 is CASSLVLAETGELFF.

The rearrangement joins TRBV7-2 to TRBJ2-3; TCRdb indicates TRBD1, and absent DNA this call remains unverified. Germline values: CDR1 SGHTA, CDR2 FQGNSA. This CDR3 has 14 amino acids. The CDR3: CASSLDRGIDTQYF.

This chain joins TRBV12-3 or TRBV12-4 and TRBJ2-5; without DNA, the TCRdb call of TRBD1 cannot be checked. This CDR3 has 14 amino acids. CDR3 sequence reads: CASTRGTGQETQYF.

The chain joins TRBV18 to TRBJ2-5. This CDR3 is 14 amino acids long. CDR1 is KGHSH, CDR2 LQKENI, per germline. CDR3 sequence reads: CASSPPGVPETQYF.

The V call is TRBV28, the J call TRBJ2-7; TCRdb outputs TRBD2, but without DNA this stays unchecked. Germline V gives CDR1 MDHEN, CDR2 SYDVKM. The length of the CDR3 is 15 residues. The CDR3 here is CASSEIVGGSGEQYF. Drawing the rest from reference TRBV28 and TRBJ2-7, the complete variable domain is DVKVTQSSRYLVKRTGEKVFLECVQDMDHENMFWYRQDPGLGLRLIYFSYDVKMKEKGDIPEGYSVSREKKERFSLILESASTNQTSMYLCASSEIVGGSGEQYFGPGTRLTVT.

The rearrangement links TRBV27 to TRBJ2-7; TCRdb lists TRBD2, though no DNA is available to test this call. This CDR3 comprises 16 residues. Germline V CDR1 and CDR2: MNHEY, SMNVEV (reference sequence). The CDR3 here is CASSPRLAGVSDEQYF.

The CDR3 reads CASSQRWGSPDTQYF. The chain combines TRBV4-3 with TRBJ2-3; TCRdb outputs TRBD1, but without DNA this stays unchecked. There are 15 residues in the CDR3. CDR1 and CDR2 from the germline V gene are LGHNA and YSLEER.

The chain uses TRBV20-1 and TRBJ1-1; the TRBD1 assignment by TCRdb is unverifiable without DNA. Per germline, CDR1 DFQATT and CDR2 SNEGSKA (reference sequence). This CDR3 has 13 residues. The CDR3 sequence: CSATYSGGTEAFF.